This is a list of T cell receptor beta chains from one sample in a study of cytomegalovirus exposure and HLA in healthy donors. The assay was immunoSEQ multiplex PCR, and TCRdb's table has in-frame clones only and misses some. There are about 150,000 clones in the sample; 80% occur only once, and 2% to 2.5% lies in the top ten. The sequenced material came from PBMCs. These receptors all stem from a man under 40 in good health and CMV-seronegative. The CDR3 runs from the conserved cysteine through the conserved F or W. A D gene is named only where the DNA matches it firmly. Part of the rows lack a size; the others show once, few, many or a class for expanded clones.

TRBV4-3	TRBD2	NA	TRBJ2-1	CASSQDKREANLWEQFF	TGCGCCAGCAGCCAAGATAAGCGGGAGGCGAATTTGTGGGAGCAGTTCTTC
TRBV27	NA	NA	TRBJ1-2	CASSPTLMLGGYTF	TGTGCCAGCAGTCCTACACTGATGCTCGGGGGCTACACCTTC
TRBV4-3	TRBD2	NA	TRBJ2-5	CASSQDLAGAETQYF	TGCGCCAGCAGCCAAGACCTAGCGGGAGCGGAGACCCAGTACTTC
TRBV7-9	NA	NA	TRBJ1-3	CASSLFNSGNTIYF	TGTGCCAGCAGCTTATTTAACTCTGGAAACACCATATATTTT
TRBV7-9	NA	NA	TRBJ2-3	CASSSSLAAGDTQYF	TGTGCCAGCAGCTCCTCATTAGCGGCGGGGGATACGCAGTATTTT
TRBV29-1	NA	few	TRBJ2-7	CSVRLSYEQYF	TGCAGCGTACGTCTATCCTACGAGCAGTACTTC
TRBV25-1	NA	NA	TRBJ2-1	CASSAQGLPQNEQFF	TGTGCCAGCAGTGCTCAGGGACTCCCCCAGAATGAGCAGTTCTTC
TRBV6-1	NA	NA	TRBJ1-5	CASSEALRTFANQPQHF	TGTGCCAGCAGTGAAGCGCTCAGGACATTTGCAAATCAGCCCCAGCATTTT
TRBV28	NA	NA	TRBJ1-1	CASISGGRETEAFF	TGTGCCAGCATTTCCGGAGGTAGAGAAACTGAAGCTTTCTTT
TRBV10-2	NA	NA	TRBJ2-3	CASSESEGSGDTQYF	TGCGCCAGCAGTGAGTCAGAAGGCTCCGGGGATACGCAGTATTTT
TRBV5-6	TRBD2	NA	TRBJ2-4	CASSSAGVLIQYF	TGTGCCAGCAGCTCGGCGGGAGTGCTCATTCAGTACTTC
TRBV10-3	NA	NA	TRBJ1-1	CAIRSDVNTEAFF	TGTGCCATCAGGAGCGACGTGAACACTGAAGCTTTCTTT
TRBV6-5	NA	few	TRBJ1-2	CASSYGGAYYGYTF	TGTGCCAGCAGTTACGGGGGGGCCTACTATGGCTACACCTTC
TRBV30	NA	once	TRBJ2-7	CAWSRDSYEQYF	TGTGCCTGGAGCAGGGATTCCTACGAGCAGTACTTC
TRBV19	NA	NA	TRBJ1-2	CASTNLDSGYGYTF	TGTGCCAGTACCAACCTGGACAGTGGCTATGGCTACACCTTC
TRBV7-9	TRBD2	NA	TRBJ2-5	CASSLTSGSSTTETQYF	TGTGCCAGCAGCTTAACTAGCGGGAGCTCCACCACAGAGACCCAGTACTTC
TRBV4-1	NA	NA	TRBJ2-5	CASSQDRGTGTQYF	TGCGCCAGCAGCCAAGACAGGGGCACCGGGACCCAGTACTTC
TRBV7-9	TRBD2	NA	TRBJ2-3	CASRRLAGWGGTDTQYF	TGTGCCAGCCGTCGGCTAGCGGGATGGGGGGGCACAGATACGCAGTATTTT
TRBV5-6	NA	NA	TRBJ2-1	CASSLNSREQFF	TGTGCCAGCAGCTTGAACTCCCGAGAGCAGTTCTTC
TRBV4-1	TRBD2	NA	TRBJ2-7	CASSQLRTGILAGGAYEQYF	TGCGCCAGCAGCCAACTACGGACAGGGATACTAGCGGGAGGTGCCTACGAGCAGTACTTC
TRBV27	TRBD1	NA	TRBJ1-1	CASRYGLDRAEAFF	TGTGCCAGCAGATACGGGCTTGACAGGGCTGAAGCTTTCTTT
TRBV27	TRBD1	NA	TRBJ2-7	CASRRDSLYEQYF	TGTGCCAGCAGAAGGGACAGTCTCTACGAGCAGTACTTC
TRBV4-1	NA	NA	TRBJ2-2	CASSQPSTGELFF	TGCGCCAGCAGCCAACCGAGTACCGGGGAGCTGTTTTTT
TRBV5-1	NA	medium-sized	TRBJ2-7	CASSLAGNEQYF	TGCGCCAGCAGCTTGGCGGGAAACGAGCAGTACTTC
TRBV6-5	NA	NA	TRBJ2-3	CASSPNYASTDTQYF	TGTGCCAGCAGCCCGAACTACGCGAGCACAGATACGCAGTATTTT
TRBV18	TRBD1	NA	TRBJ1-1	CASSSTGENTEAFF	TGTGCCAGCTCATCAACAGGGGAAAACACTGAAGCTTTCTTT
TRBV14	TRBD2	NA	TRBJ2-7	CASSQDGTSGYEQYF	TGTGCCAGCAGCCAAGATGGGACTAGCGGATACGAGCAGTACTTC
TRBV6-5	TRBD1	NA	TRBJ2-2	CASSYFGTGRSGELFF	TGTGCCAGCAGTTACTTTGGGACAGGGAGGTCCGGGGAGCTGTTTTTT
TRBV30	NA	few	TRBJ1-2	CACPVGRGNYGYTF	TGTGCCTGCCCGGTAGGCCGAGGAAACTATGGCTACACCTTC
TRBV2	NA	NA	TRBJ2-3	CASLVVGTQYF	TGTGCCAGCCTTGTTGTCGGTACGCAGTATTTT
TRBV6-6	TRBD1	NA	TRBJ1-2	CASKSGGLANYGYTF	TGTGCCAGCAAGTCAGGGGGCCTAGCTAACTATGGCTACACCTTC